This T cell receptor (beta chain) was sequenced in a study of cytomegalovirus exposure and HLA in healthy donors. The PCR employed 60 Vbeta primers together with 13 Jbeta primers. This table comes from immunoSEQ multiplex PCR, and its TCRdb copy is limited to in-frame clones, with some not included. Altogether about 99,000 clones are present, around three quarters being singletons, with the ten largest covering about 3.6%. Worth noting for this clone: Its antigen remains unidentified.

V was pared by 4 bases and J by 5 bases, with 8 bases of the junction left unmatched. The length of the CDR3 is 16 residues. CDR1 LGHNA and CDR2 YSLEER come from the germline V gene. General observations from the study: The authors assumed roughly uniform sequencing depth across donors for presence/absence analyses. Available immune exposure information was restricted to CMV serostatus only. Associated with cytomegalovirus, according to the listing, were approximately 160 TCR beta chains.

The receptor was isolated from a male donor in good health and CMV-seropositive. Sequencing was performed on PBMCs. The chain has TRBV4-3 and TRBJ2-3, with 11 positions matching TRBD2. CDR3: CASSRLAGGQVDTQYF. The CDR3 DNA reads as TGCGCCAGCAGCCGCTTAGCGGGGGGGCAGGTAGATACGCAGTATTTT.